This entry lists 29 T cell receptor beta chains sequenced from one sample in a study of T cell responses to AZD1222 COVID-19 vaccine. Data came from immunoSEQ multiplex PCR; TCRdb stores just in-frame clones and leaves some out. Found here are 100,000 to 120,000 clones, approximately 94% of them singletons; the top ten hold 2.9%. The sequencing used peripheral blood, collected 28 days after the second AZD1222 dose. Receptors originate from an adult who received the AZD1222 COVID-19 vaccine.

In nucleotides, the CDR3 is TGTGCCAGCAGCTTGGGGACATACAATCAGCCCCAGCATTTT. This gives the protein CASSLGTYNQPQHF. This rearrangement joins TRBV7-9 to TRBJ1-5, with TRBD1 as a possible D gene (6 bases). This CDR3 has 14 residues. Germline CDR1 and CDR2: SEHNR and FQNEAQ (reference sequence). Trimming took off 3 bases at V and 3 bases at J, with 9 bases between the two ends.

The rearrangement links TRBV14 to TRBJ2-7; the D is unclear. Trimming shortened V by 8 bases and J by 0 bases, and 8 bases separated the two germline ends. Germline V gene data show CDR1 as SGHDN and CDR2 as FVKESK. CDR3 length: 12 residues. The CDR3 nucleotides read TGTGCCAGCGGACGGAGCTCCTACGAGCAGTACTTC. Its translation is CASGRSSYEQYF.

This clone appeared once. The chain recombines TRBV27 with TRBJ2-7, with a weak D call TRBD1 (5 bases). V lost 3 bases, J lost 5 bases, and 11 bases lay in between. This CDR3 spans 13 amino acids. Germline assignment: CDR1 MNHEY and CDR2 SMNVEV (reference sequence). This CDR3 is CASSFNQGHEQYF. The CDR3, as DNA: TGTGCCAGCAGTTTTAACCAGGGTCACGAGCAGTACTTC.

This chain links TRBV29-1 with TRBJ2-7; no firm D call. This CDR3 spans 14 amino acids. V was pared by 6 bases and J by 3 bases, with 18 bases between. CDR1 and CDR2 from the germline V gene are SQVTM and ANQGSEA. CDR3 nucleotide sequence: TGCAGCGTGTCGACTGTCTCCCCAGGCTACGAGCAGTACTTC. It codes for CSVSTVSPGYEQYF.

This clone was found a few times. The chain employs TRBV27 and TRBJ1-2; D perhaps matches TRBD1 (6 bases). The CDR3 length is 13 residues. V was shortened by 5 bases and J by 4 bases, with 11 bases between the two germline ends. CDR1 MNHEY and CDR2 SMNVEV come from the germline V gene (reference sequence). The CDR3 DNA reads as TGTGCCAGCAGTCTCGACAGGACCTATGGCTACACCTTC. This gives the protein CASSLDRTYGYTF.

This sequence joins TRBV7-9 and TRBJ1-1; no firm D call. The V gene's germline CDR1 is SEHNR and CDR2 FQNEAQ (reference sequence). Trimming took off 7 bases at V and 6 bases at J, with 15 bases between the two ends. The CDR3 has 13 amino acids. CDR3 in amino acids: CASIGLHFAEAFF. The CDR3 region has the DNA TGTGCCAGCATCGGACTTCATTTTGCTGAAGCTTTCTTT.

The chain has TRBV2 and TRBJ1-1, with unresolved D. CDR1 is SNHLY and CDR2 is FYNNEI in the germline V gene. The CDR3 loop spans 14 amino acids. Trimming removed 5 bases at V and 0 bases at J, with 10 bases between. The CDR3, as DNA: TGTGCCAGCAGTCTACAGAGATTGAACACTGAAGCTTTCTTT. This sequence encodes CASSLQRLNTEAFF.

The chain is built from TRBV21-1 and TRBJ1-6; no check of the table's D call, TRBD1, against the DNA was made. TRBV21-1 is labeled a pseudogene. The CDR3 runs to 15 residues. The DNA of the CDR3 is TGTGCCAGCAGCAATGGGACAGGGTCCCATTCACCCCTCCACTTT. It specifies CASSNGTGSHSPLHF.

This clone was recorded once. A read error may produce the germline difference seen at one junction end. The chain links TRBV5-1 to TRBJ2-3, with D perhaps matching TRBD1 or TRBD2 (5 bases each). This CDR3 comprises 13 residues. CDR1 is SGHRS, CDR2 YFSETQ, per germline. The chain's CDR3 is CATSEGSTDTQYF. CDR3 DNA sequence: TGCGCCACCAGCGAGGGGTCCACAGATACGCAGTATTTT.

In this sample, this clone turned up once. The chain uses TRBV27 and TRBJ2-3; 9 bases are shared with TRBD1. The germline gives CDR1 MNHEY, CDR2 SMNVEV (reference sequence). V shed 3 bases and J 3 bases; nucleotides not matched to a gene: 10. This CDR3 comprises 17 residues. The DNA for the CDR3 is TGTGCCAGCAGTTTGGGGAACAGGGGGCGCAGTACAGATACGCAGTATTTT. Protein product: CASSLGNRGRSTDTQYF.

This clone is a singleton in its sample. The V call is TRBV5-5, the J call TRBJ1-5; possibly TRBD1 for D (5 bases). Trimming removed 4 bases from V and 0 bases from J, with 11 bases in between. The CDR3 runs 15 residues. Germline V gene lookup returns CDR1 SGHKS and CDR2 YYEKEE (reference sequence). The CDR3 loop reads CASSGGTYSNQPQHF. The DNA of the CDR3 is TGTGCCAGCAGCGGTGGGACTTATAGCAATCAGCCCCAGCATTTT.

The rearrangement uses TRBV11-2 and TRBJ1-6, with 7 bases fitting TRBD1. The trim removed 3 bases at V and 0 bases at J, leaving 8 bases unmatched. This CDR3 region has 18 residues. Germline assignment: CDR1 SGHAT and CDR2 FQNNGV. This chain's CDR3 is CASSLNRDSSSYNSPLHF. In nucleotides, the CDR3 is TGTGCCAGCAGCTTGAACCGGGACAGCAGCTCCTATAATTCACCCCTCCACTTT.

The V gene is TRBV4-1, the J gene TRBJ1-1; D may be TRBD1 (6 bases). The ends were cut back, 1 base at V and 8 bases at J, with 20 bases in the middle. The CDR3 loop spans 16 amino acids. CDR1 and CDR2 from the germline V gene are MGHRA and YSYEKL. The DNA of the CDR3 is TGCGCCAGCAGCCAAGTTAGGGATTCACGAACAGGGGAAGCTTTCTTT. Its protein is CASSQVRDSRTGEAFF.

This chain links TRBV7-6 with TRBJ2-1, with 10 bases lining up with TRBD2. The CDR3 extends over 16 amino acids. The trim removed 6 bases at V and 0 bases at J, leaving 5 bases unmatched. From germline, CDR1 is SGHVS and CDR2 FNYEAQ. The CDR3 nucleotides are TGTGCCAGCAGTTCTAGCGGGGGAAGCTCCTACAATGAGCAGTTCTTC. Amino acids: CASSSSGGSSYNEQFF.

This sequence joins TRBV11-2 and TRBJ1-5, with unresolved D. Germline CDR1 is SGHAT and CDR2 is FQNNGV. CDR3 size: 20 residues. V lost 0 bases to trimming and J lost 9 bases, with 30 bases between them. CDR3 residues: CASSLDRHWSGRDFYGPQHF. The CDR3 nucleotides are TGTGCCAGCAGCTTAGATCGCCACTGGAGTGGCCGTGACTTTTATGGGCCCCAGCATTTT.

This clone was detected only once. The chain recombines TRBV6-5 with TRBJ2-5; D is ambiguous. V lost 2 bases to trimming and J lost 4 bases, with 8 bases between them. Germline values: CDR1 MNHEY, CDR2 SVGAGI. The CDR3 loop spans 13 amino acids. CDR3 coding DNA: TGTGCCAGCAGTTACGGCCTGGGAGAGACCCAGTACTTC. This codes for CASSYGLGETQYF.

The V gene is TRBV12-2, the J gene TRBJ1-1. TRBV12-2 is noted as a pseudogene. The CDR3 is 23 amino acids. The CDR3 protein is CASPQLSGRLASKVIRGNTEAFF. Here the CDR3 DNA reads TGTGCAAGTCCCCAACTATCCGGGCGCTTAGCGTCGAAGGTTATTAGGGGGAACACTGAAGCTTTCTTT.

The chain is built from TRBV5-4 and TRBJ2-3; TRBD2 matches at 7 bases. The CDR3 covers 15 residues. V lost 8 bases, J lost 0 bases, and 9 bases stayed unmatched. Germline lookup yields CDR1 SGHNT and CDR2 YYREEE (reference sequence). Here the CDR3 DNA reads TGTGCCAGTCACCCTAGCGGACTCAGCACAGATACGCAGTATTTT. Translating gives CASHPSGLSTDTQYF.

This chain joins TRBV11-2 and TRBJ1-1; D gene unclear. The CDR3 length is 11 residues. Trimming cost V 1 base and J 11 bases, with 8 bases left between them. The germline gives CDR1 SGHAT, CDR2 FQNNGV. Here the CDR3 reads CASSLVGLAFF. CDR3 DNA sequence: TGTGCCAGCAGCTTAGTTGGCTTGGCTTTCTTT. Using reference TRBV11-2 and TRBJ1-1 for the parts outside the CDR3, the full variable domain is EAGVAQSPRYKIIEKRQSVAFWCNPISGHATLYWYQQILGQGPKLLIQFQNNGVVDDSQLPKDRFSAERLKGVDSTLKIQPAKLEDSAVYLCASSLVGLAFFGQGTRLTVV.

This clone was counted once. J is TRBJ2-1 and V is TRBV19; no definite D call. Germline V gives CDR1 LNHDA, CDR2 SQIVND (reference sequence). V was clipped by 3 bases and J by 8 bases, with 14 bases between them. The CDR3 is 14 residues long. CDR3 loop: CASSIYQLGDEQFF. Here the CDR3 DNA reads TGTGCCAGTAGTATCTACCAGTTGGGCGATGAGCAGTTCTTC.

This clone occurred once. The chain uses TRBV5-8 and TRBJ1-2; a weak D match, TRBD1 (5 bases). The CDR3 extends over 14 amino acids. In germline, CDR1 is SGHTS, CDR2 YDEGEE. V lost 3 bases and J lost 5, with 14 bases in between. CDR3 sequence: CASSSGPRVYGYTF. As DNA, the CDR3 is TGTGCCAGCAGCTCGGGACCGCGGGTTTATGGCTACACCTTC.

This sequence joins TRBV11-2 and TRBJ2-7, with D possibly TRBD1 on 7 matching bases. CDR3 length equals 15 residues. Germline loops: CDR1 SGHAT, CDR2 FQNNGV. V was pared by 3 bases and J by 2 bases, with 14 bases between. The CDR3 bases are TGTGCCAGCAGCTTTGGGCGGGACAGCACCTACGAGCAGTACTTC. This translates into CASSFGRDSTYEQYF.

This clone was seen only once. The chain has TRBV6-2 or TRBV6-3 and TRBJ2-7, with 7 bases fitting TRBD1. CDR3 length: 13 amino acids. The germline V gene has CDR1 MNHEY and CDR2 SVGEGT. After removal of 6 bases from V and 1 base from J, the junction contained 3 bases not matched to a gene. The CDR3 protein is CASSRDRSYEQYF. The DNA of the CDR3 is TGTGCCAGCAGCCGGGACAGATCCTACGAGCAGTACTTC.

The V call is TRBV27, the J call TRBJ2-7; TRBD2 aligns across 8 bases. Germline values: CDR1 MNHEY, CDR2 SMNVEV (reference sequence). The CDR3 has 15 amino acids. Trimming removed 9 bases from V and 6 bases from J; junction bases left unmatched: 16. CDR3 nucleotide sequence: TGTGCCAGTCGGACTGCGGGGGGAATCAAAGGCGAGCAGTACTTC. This translates into CASRTAGGIKGEQYF.

The chain joins TRBV29-1 to TRBJ1-2; possible D gene TRBD1, 5 bases. V was trimmed by 6 bases and J by 7 bases, leaving 24 bases between them. The CDR3 loop spans 15 amino acids. CDR1 is SQVTM, CDR2 ANQGSEA, per germline. CDR3: CSVVHVRGPGGGYTF. The CDR3 bases are TGCAGCGTCGTCCATGTAAGGGGCCCCGGAGGTGGCTACACCTTC.

The sample holds one count of this clone. V and J are TRBV30 and TRBJ1-2; D is undetermined. The V gene's germline CDR1 is GTSNPN and CDR2 SVGIG (reference sequence). This CDR3 spans 12 amino acids. V shed 1 base and J shed 4 bases, with 7 bases lying between them. The CDR3: CAWSAGSYGYTF. The CDR3 coding sequence is TGTGCCTGGAGTGCCGGGAGCTATGGCTACACCTTC.

The V gene is TRBV11-2, the J gene TRBJ2-1, with D unclear. V was clipped by 4 bases and J by 2 bases, with 9 bases between them. CDR3 size: 14 residues. From germline, CDR1 is SGHAT and CDR2 FQNNGV. DNA for the CDR3: TGTGCCAGCAGCTCACCCCCAGCCTACAATGAGCAGTTCTTC. It codes for CASSSPPAYNEQFF.

The sample holds one count of this clone. The genes are TRBV6-6 and TRBJ1-2; possible D gene TRBD1, 5 bases. CDR1 MNHNY and CDR2 SVGAGI come from the germline V gene (reference sequence). CDR3 length: 15 residues. V gave up 0 bases and J gave up 0 bases, with 8 bases separating them. This CDR3 reads CASSYSDRPNYGYTF. CDR3 in DNA: TGTGCCAGCAGTTACTCAGACAGACCTAACTATGGCTACACCTTC.

The V and J genes are TRBV19 and TRBJ1-1, with D tentatively TRBD1 (5 bases). Per the germline V gene, CDR1 is LNHDA and CDR2 is SQIVND (reference sequence). The CDR3 is 11 amino acids. The V end was cut by 3 bases, the J end by 12 bases, with 11 bases between. CDR3: CASSMGQGPFF. The DNA of the CDR3 is TGTGCCAGTAGTATGGGGCAGGGACCTTTCTTT.